This TCR beta chain stems from a study of Ad26.COV2.S vaccination and SARS-CoV-2 variants. Assay: immunoSEQ multiplex PCR; the TCRdb copy retains only in-frame clones and omits some. The repertoire holds roughly 390,000 clones, approximately 90% seen once, with roughly 3.2% in the top ten. Described treatment: roughly 18 received Ad26.COV2.S at low or high dose, single or two shots; several received placebo; per-sample allocation not given. Each sample was drawn 63 days after the first injection (of vaccine or placebo). Donation came from an adult in Boston who was aged 18-55 years. In the vaccine, an Ad26 vector expressed the SARS-CoV-2 spike of the Wuhan strain. This CDR3 contains 12 residues. Germline values: CDR1 SQVTM, CDR2 ANQGSEA. V was pared by 4 bases and J by 0 bases, with 6 bases between.

The chain couples TRBV29-1 to TRBJ1-1; no definite D call. The clonotype comes from a person between 18 and 65 years old who received the Ad26.COV2.S COVID-19 vaccine or a placebo. This material consisted of peripheral blood, taken in a trial of Ad26.COV2.S vaccine versus placebo. CDR3 in amino acids: CSVGGVNTEAFF. CDR3 in DNA: TGCAGCGTTGGGGGAGTGAACACTGAAGCTTTCTTT. Drawing the rest from reference TRBV29-1 and TRBJ1-1, the complete variable domain is SAVISQKPSRDICQRGTSLTIQCQVDSQVTMMFWYRQQPGQSLTLIATANQGSEATYESGFVIDKFPISRPNLTFSTLTVSNMSPEDSSIYLCSVGGVNTEAFFGQGTRLTVV.